This is a list of T cell receptor beta chains from one sample in a study of cytomegalovirus exposure and HLA in healthy donors. The protocol was immunoSEQ multiplex PCR, while the TCRdb copy is restricted to in-frame clones and leaves out a portion. The sample holds about 140,000 clones; about 78% are singletons and the top ten take 2.5% to 3%. The sample was PBMCs. All receptors derive from a male donor in good health and CMV-seronegative. Both conserved end residues are part of each CDR3. A D gene is named only where the DNA matches it firmly. A row's size may be missing; if present it is once, few, many or a size class.

>-|TRBV2|-|TRBJ1-1
CASRREPLNTEAFF
TGTGCCAGCAGGCGGGAACCCCTGAACACTGAAGCTTTCTTT
>few|TRBV30|-|TRBJ1-1
CAWSVRENTEAFF
TGTGCCTGGAGTGTCCGAGAGAACACTGAAGCTTTCTTT
>-|TRBV7-2|-|TRBJ1-3
CASSEQGISGNTIYF
TGTGCCAGCAGCGAACAGGGTATCTCCGGAAACACCATATATTTT
>-|TRBV14|TRBD2|TRBJ2-5
CASSRWTSWETQYF
TGTGCCAGCAGTCGATGGACTAGCTGGGAGACCCAGTACTTC
>-|TRBV7-2|TRBD1|TRBJ1-2
CASSGPGQTNYGYTF
TGTGCCAGCAGCGGTCCGGGACAGACTAACTATGGCTACACCTTC
>-|TRBV7-9|-|TRBJ1-4
CASSLEPGEKLFF
TGTGCCAGCAGCTTAGAGCCAGGCGAAAAACTGTTTTTT
>-|TRBV5-1|-|TRBJ1-4
CASSLVGATNEKLFF
TGCGCCAGCAGCTTGGTAGGGGCAACTAATGAAAAACTGTTTTTT
>-|TRBV7-6|TRBD1|TRBJ2-7
CASSRGTGSYEQYF
TGTGCCAGCAGCCGCGGGACAGGTTCTTACGAGCAGTACTTC
>few|TRBV11-2|-|TRBJ1-2
CASSGSPGYGYTF
TGTGCCAGCAGCGGCAGTCCGGGGTATGGCTACACCTTC
>-|TRBV18|TRBD1|TRBJ1-1
CASSLLGGSGTEAFF
TGTGCCAGCTCACTGTTAGGGGGCTCGGGAACTGAAGCTTTCTTT
>few|TRBV9|-|TRBJ2-7
CASSVGVSGDYEQYF
TGTGCCAGCAGCGTAGGTGTTAGCGGAGACTACGAGCAGTACTTC
>few|TRBV7-9|TRBD1|TRBJ1-1
CASSLAPDRAKGAFF
TGTGCCAGCAGCTTAGCCCCCGACAGGGCTAAAGGAGCTTTCTTT
>-|TRBV6-6|-|TRBJ1-4
CASSYRGGSEKLFF
TGTGCCAGCAGTTACCGGGGGGGGAGTGAAAAACTGTTTTTT
>-|TRBV5-1|-|TRBJ1-1
CASSFWGDTEAFF
TGCGCCAGCAGCTTTTGGGGGGACACTGAAGCTTTCTTT
>once|TRBV6-6|TRBD1|TRBJ1-5
CASRTLGQHNQPQHF
TGTGCCAGCAGAACACTGGGACAGCACAATCAGCCCCAGCATTTT
>-|TRBV27|TRBD2|TRBJ2-7
CASSLRAGAYYEQYF
TGTGCCAGCAGTTTAAGGGCGGGAGCTTACTACGAGCAGTACTTC
>-|TRBV5-6|-|TRBJ2-7
CASSLGLVYEQYF
TGTGCCAGCAGCTTGGGACTCGTCTACGAGCAGTACTTC
>-|TRBV7-9|TRBD1|TRBJ1-1
CSSSFGQGKGDTEAFF
TGTTCCAGCAGCTTCGGACAGGGTAAGGGGGACACTGAAGCTTTCTTT
>-|TRBV27|-|TRBJ1-5
CASSFQGSNQPQHF
TGTGCCAGCAGTTTTCAGGGTAGCAATCAGCCCCAGCATTTT
>-|TRBV13|-|TRBJ1-1
CASSLGPSSTEAFF
TGTGCCAGCAGCTTAGGGCCCTCGAGTACTGAAGCTTTCTTT
>-|TRBV2|-|TRBJ2-7
CASIPRSTYEQYF
TGTGCCAGTATCCCGCGCTCTACCTACGAGCAGTACTTC
>-|TRBV29-1|TRBD2|TRBJ2-2
CSVGGLADTGELFF
TGCAGCGTGGGGGGACTAGCGGACACCGGGGAGCTGTTTTTT
>-|TRBV4-1|-|TRBJ1-2
CASSQPRQGNYGYTF
TGCGCCAGCAGCCAACCTCGGCAGGGGAACTATGGCTACACCTTC
>-|TRBV7-8|TRBD1|TRBJ1-1
CASSFTGQGGTEAFF
TGTGCCAGCAGCTTTACCGGACAGGGAGGTACTGAAGCTTTCTTT
>-|TRBV14|TRBD2|TRBJ2-7
CASSQSIYGRSSYEQYF
TGTGCCAGCAGCCAATCGATATACGGGAGGAGCTCCTACGAGCAGTACTTC
>once|TRBV12-5|TRBD1|TRBJ1-3
CASGPIPTGAGNTIYF
TGTGCTAGTGGGCCCATCCCAACAGGGGCTGGAAACACCATATATTTT
>-|TRBV6-5|TRBD2|TRBJ2-1
CASSYSKAGGWNEQFF
TGTGCCAGCAGTTACTCGAAGGCGGGGGGCTGGAATGAGCAGTTCTTC
>-|TRBV4-3|TRBD2|TRBJ2-3
CASSQEGLGSGGPGGTDTQYF
TGCGCCAGCAGCCAAGAGGGACTAGGTAGCGGGGGTCCTGGCGGTACAGATACGCAGTATTTT